This entry lists 22 T cell receptor beta chains sequenced from one sample in a study of T cell changes during pregnancy in multiple sclerosis. Clones were read by immunoSEQ multiplex PCR, and TCRdb kept only the in-frame ones, dropping some. In the table there are about 45,000 clones, approximately 96% of which are singletons. Sample: peripheral blood, taken in the second trimester of pregnancy. These receptors originate from a female donor with multiple sclerosis, enrolled in a pregnancy study.

The J gene is TRBJ2-5, the V gene TRBV28, with 7 bases fitting TRBD1. The trim removed 6 bases at V and 5 bases at J, leaving 12 bases unmatched. This CDR3 is 15 amino acids long. CDR1 is MDHEN and CDR2 is SYDVKM in the germline V gene. CDR3 sequence reads: CASRSPGQPWETQYF. The CDR3 DNA follows: TGTGCCAGCAGGTCACCGGGACAGCCCTGGGAGACCCAGTACTTC.

This clone was found once. The genes are TRBV7-9 and TRBJ2-1; D might be TRBD2 (5 bases). This CDR3 contains 14 residues. Trimming took off 5 bases at V and 8 bases at J, with 16 bases between the two ends. Germline CDR1 SEHNR, CDR2 FQNEAQ (reference sequence). The CDR3 reads CASSNRGVKDEQFF. In DNA form, the CDR3 reads TGTGCCAGCAGCAACCGGGGAGTGAAGGATGAGCAGTTCTTC.

This chain links TRBV7-2 with TRBJ1-6; 7 bases are a match to TRBD1. Per germline, CDR1 SGHTA and CDR2 FQGNSA. This CDR3 is built from 15 residues. V shed 5 bases and J 7 bases; nucleotides not matched to a gene: 8. The chain's CDR3 is CASSNWGQSNSPLHF. The CDR3 DNA sequence: TGTGCCAGCAGCAATTGGGGACAGTCCAATTCACCCCTCCACTTT.

The chain combines TRBV20-1 with TRBJ2-1, with D possibly matching TRBD2 (6 bases). CDR1 and CDR2 (germline): DFQATT, SNEGSKA (reference sequence). This CDR3 comprises 11 residues. The V end lost 6 bases, the J end lost 6 bases, and 9 bases lay between the germline ends. CDR3 DNA sequence: TGCAGTGCCGGGGGATTCAATGAGCAGTTCTTC. Its protein product is CSAGGFNEQFF.

The rearrangement links TRBV15 to TRBJ1-1; possible D gene TRBD1, 5 bases. CDR1 is LNHNV, CDR2 YYDKDF, per germline (reference sequence). Trimming left V 1 base short and J 1 base short, with 7 bases between. The CDR3 totals 14 residues. In nucleotides, the CDR3 is TGTGCCACCAGCAGAGCAGGACAGAACACTGAAGCTTTCTTT. It specifies CATSRAGQNTEAFF.

This clone is a singleton in its sample. CDR3 loop: CASSQARAIMNTEAFF. CDR3 nucleotide sequence: TGCGCCAGCAGCCAAGCCAGGGCGATTATGAACACTGAAGCTTTCTTT. The genes are TRBV4-1 and TRBJ1-1; D possibly corresponds to TRBD1 (5 bases). This CDR3 spans 16 amino acids. Trimming pared 1 base from V and 0 bases from J, leaving 12 bases between. CDR1 and CDR2 (germline): MGHRA, YSYEKL.

The genes are TRBV7-9 and TRBJ2-2; 8 bases match TRBD1. V gave up 1 base and J gave up 5 bases; unmatched junction bases: 6. CDR3 size: 16 residues. Germline assignment: CDR1 SEHNR and CDR2 FQNEAQ (reference sequence). The CDR3 is CASSLEVWTGTGELFF. CDR3 DNA: TGTGCCAGCAGCTTAGAGGTTTGGACAGGGACCGGGGAGCTGTTTTTT.

This clone has only one observation. The V gene is TRBV7-3, the J gene TRBJ2-3; TRBD1 is a possible D gene (5 bases). Germline V gives CDR1 SGHTA, CDR2 FQGTGA. Trimming took 5 bases from V and 2 from J, leaving 11 bases between them. The CDR3 runs 14 residues. Here the CDR3 DNA reads TGTGCCAGCAGCAGGGGTGGGGTCACAGATACGCAGTATTTT. This translates into CASSRGGVTDTQYF.

This sequence joins TRBV19 and TRBJ1-1, with a tentative D call TRBD1 (6 bases). Trimming pared 3 bases from V and 2 bases from J, leaving 13 bases between. Germline V lookup: CDR1 LNHDA, CDR2 SQIVND (reference sequence). CDR3 length: 15 amino acids. The CDR3 bases are TGTGCCAGTAGTATTCCCTGGACAGCCAACACTGAAGCTTTCTTT. Protein sequence: CASSIPWTANTEAFF.

The chain links TRBV9 to TRBJ2-1; TRBD2 matches at 8 bases. Germline V lookup: CDR1 SGDLS, CDR2 YYNGEE. The CDR3 runs to 15 residues. J lost 1 base, V lost 3 bases, and 3 bases had no gene match. This CDR3 is CASSAPSGSYNEQFF. CDR3 coding DNA: TGTGCCAGCAGCGCACCTAGCGGGTCCTACAATGAGCAGTTCTTC.

The chain links TRBV7-2 to TRBJ2-6; possible D gene TRBD2, 5 bases. The CDR3 runs to 16 residues. Trimming took off 4 bases at V and 2 bases at J, with 12 bases between the two ends. The V gene's germline CDR1 is SGHTA and CDR2 FQGNSA. CDR3 sequence (DNA): TGTGCCAGCAGCTCGAGGGCGAATGCTGGGGCCAACGTCCTGACTTTC. It translates to CASSSRANAGANVLTF. The variable domain in full, with the rest retrieved from reference TRBV7-2 and TRBJ2-6, is GAGVSQSPSNKVTEKGKDVELRCDPISGHTALYWYRQSLGQGLEFLIYFQGNSAPDKSGLPSDRFSAERTGGSVSTLTIQRTQQEDSAVYLCASSSRANAGANVLTFGAGSRLTVL.

This clone came up a few times. The genes are TRBV7-3 and TRBJ2-2, with 9 bases lining up with TRBD1. Per the germline V gene, CDR1 is SGHTA and CDR2 is FQGTGA. The trim removed 3 bases at V and 7 bases at J, leaving 12 bases unmatched. This CDR3 is 17 amino acids long. CDR3 region: CASSFRVGTGRLGELFF. In DNA, the CDR3 is TGTGCCAGCAGCTTTCGAGTTGGGACAGGGCGTCTCGGGGAGCTGTTTTTT.

This clone occurred once. This rearrangement joins TRBV4-1 to TRBJ1-6; no clear D. Per the germline V gene, CDR1 is MGHRA and CDR2 is YSYEKL. V shed 1 base and J shed 7 bases, with 5 bases lying between them. The CDR3 is 13 amino acids. CDR3 protein: CASSQVPNSPLHF. DNA of the CDR3: TGCGCCAGCAGCCAAGTCCCGAATTCACCCCTCCACTTT.

The chain is built from TRBV6-1 and TRBJ2-1; the match to TRBD2 covers 9 bases. J lost 12 bases, V lost 5 bases, and 14 bases had no gene match. This CDR3 has 15 residues. Germline CDR1 and CDR2: MNHNS and SASEGT. CDR3 nucleotides: TGTGCCAGCAGTCGGAGACTAGCGGATTTTGGGGGGCAGTTCTTC. Translation gives CASSRRLADFGGQFF.

The chain recombines TRBV6-5 with TRBJ1-3, with D uncertain. CDR1 is MNHEY and CDR2 is SVGAGI in the germline V gene. V was trimmed by 0 bases and J by 0 bases, leaving 6 bases between them. There are 15 residues in the CDR3. CDR3 nucleotides: TGTGCCAGCAGTTACTCGGTTAGCTCTGGAAACACCATATATTTT. Protein sequence: CASSYSVSSGNTIYF.

The chain recombines TRBV19 with TRBJ1-3, with a possible D match to TRBD1 (6 bases). Germline CDR1 and CDR2: LNHDA and SQIVND (reference sequence). There are 13 residues in the CDR3. The ends were cut back, 6 bases at V and 2 bases at J, with 8 bases in the middle. The chain's CDR3 is CASRKGAGNTIYF. The CDR3 nucleotides are TGTGCCAGTAGGAAGGGGGCTGGAAACACCATATATTTT.

The chain couples TRBV10-3 to TRBJ1-4, with TRBD1 matching over 7 bases. Germline V lookup: CDR1 ENHRY, CDR2 SYGVKD. The CDR3 runs to 18 residues. After removal of 0 bases from V and 0 bases from J, the junction contained 7 bases not matched to a gene. The CDR3 DNA sequence: TGTGCCATCAGTGAGTCAGGGACAGCCTCTGCAACTAATGAAAAACTGTTTTTT. The encoded protein is CAISESGTASATNEKLFF.

This clone was seen only once. The V gene is TRBV4-3, the J gene TRBJ1-4; D gene uncertain. CDR3 length: 14 amino acids. Trimming took 5 bases from V and 3 from J, leaving 10 bases between them. Germline V gives CDR1 LGHNA, CDR2 YSLEER. The CDR3 DNA reads as TGCGCCAGCAGCTCGCGAGTGGCTAATGAAAAACTGTTTTTT. This codes for CASSSRVANEKLFF.

This chain uses TRBV6-1 with TRBJ1-2, with D maybe TRBD1 (6 bases). V was clipped by 2 bases and J by 6 bases, with 13 bases between them. This CDR3 is 14 amino acids long. CDR1 MNHNS and CDR2 SASEGT come from the germline V gene. The CDR3 coding sequence is TGTGCCAGCAGTGAATCCTACAGGGTAAATGGCTACACCTTC. Translated: CASSESYRVNGYTF.

A single count supports this clone. This chain links TRBV5-1 with TRBJ1-1, with D possibly matching TRBD1 (5 bases). The V gene lost 0 bases and the J gene lost 4 bases, with 10 bases spanning the gap. The CDR3 is 14 residues long. Looked up from germline, CDR1 is SGHRS and CDR2 is YFSETQ. Here the CDR3 reads CASSLGAGGTEAFF. The CDR3 nucleotides read TGCGCCAGCAGCTTGGGGGCGGGGGGCACTGAAGCTTTCTTT.

The rearrangement uses TRBV20-1 and TRBJ1-1; a weak D match, TRBD1 (5 bases). With 6 bases removed from V and 11 bases from J, the gap between germline ends came to 16 bases. The CDR3 has 11 amino acids. CDR1 and CDR2 (germline): DFQATT, SNEGSKA (reference sequence). Here the CDR3 reads CSARGGANAFF. DNA of the CDR3: TGCAGTGCCCGGGGAGGGGCGAACGCTTTCTTT.

The chain uses TRBV27 and TRBJ2-1, with 8 bases lining up with TRBD1. The J segment lost 10 bases and the V segment lost 6 bases, leaving 26 bases of the junction unmatched. The CDR3 has 19 residues. Germline V gene sequence: CDR1 MNHEY, CDR2 SMNVEV (reference sequence). Here the CDR3 reads CASSRFRGRAEGGNGEQFF. The CDR3 region has the DNA TGTGCCAGCAGCCGTTTCAGGGGGCGAGCGGAAGGCGGGAACGGGGAGCAGTTCTTC.